What follows are 30 T cell receptor beta chains derived from one specimen sequenced in a study of T cell responses to AZD1222 COVID-19 vaccine. Produced via immunoSEQ multiplex PCR; TCRdb's table is partial and in-frame only. The sample shows approximately 130,000 clones, roughly 93% of them seen only once. The material sequenced was peripheral blood, taken on day 0 of AZD1222 vaccination. All receptors derive from an adult in good health.

This clone has only a few counts. V is TRBV7-8 and J is TRBJ2-2, with D unclear. CDR3 size: 15 residues. V gave up 1 base and J gave up 4 bases, with 10 bases separating them. Germline lookup yields CDR1 SGHVS and CDR2 FQNEAQ. The CDR3 loop reads CASSLGTTITGELFF. The CDR3 DNA sequence: TGTGCCAGCAGCTTAGGTACTACCATCACCGGGGAGCTGTTTTTT.

This chain uses TRBV7-6 with TRBJ1-5; 7 nucleotides align to TRBD1. The V and J ends lost 5 bases and 3 bases, in that order; junction bases with no gene match: 4. This CDR3 is built from 14 residues. CDR1 and CDR2 (germline): SGHVS, FNYEAQ. CDR3 coding DNA: TGTGCCAGCAGCGCACAGGGGAACAATCAGCCCCAGCATTTT. It translates to CASSAQGNNQPQHF.

The table lists this clone with a count of one. V gene TRBV25-1 combines with J gene TRBJ2-1, with TRBD2 matching 10 bases. This CDR3 contains 17 residues. The V and J ends lost 6 bases and 7 bases, in that order; junction bases with no gene match: 15. From germline, CDR1 is MGHDK and CDR2 SYGVNS. The CDR3 reads CASRPRSGRAPKNEQFF. The CDR3 nucleotides are TGTGCCAGCAGACCCAGGAGCGGGAGGGCCCCGAAAAATGAGCAGTTCTTC. The variable domain in full, completed from reference TRBV25-1 and TRBJ2-1, reads EADIYQTPRYLVIGTGKKITLECSQTMGHDKMYWYQQDPGMELHLIHYSYGVNSTEKGDLSSESTVSRIRTEHFPLTLESARPSHTSQYLCASRPRSGRAPKNEQFFGPGTRLTVL.

The CDR3 reads CASSPYSSTDTQYF. CDR3 bases: TGTGCCAGCAGCCCTTACTCTAGCACAGATACGCAGTATTTT. The V gene is TRBV7-9, the J gene TRBJ2-3, with D unresolved. The CDR3 loop spans 14 amino acids. CDR1 is SEHNR, CDR2 FQNEAQ, per germline (reference sequence). The V end was cut by 5 bases, the J end by 0 bases, with 9 bases between.

The chain recombines TRBV9 with TRBJ2-2; D is unresolved. V lost 6 bases and J lost 9, with 9 bases in between. Germline V gene sequence: CDR1 SGDLS, CDR2 YYNGEE. CDR3 length equals 11 residues. The CDR3 loop is CASTAGRELFF. Written as DNA, the CDR3 is TGTGCCAGCACTGCCGGCCGGGAGCTGTTTTTT.

The V and J genes are TRBV11-3 and TRBJ2-2; possible D gene TRBD2, 6 bases. The germline gives CDR1 SGHNT, CDR2 YENEEA. The CDR3 extends over 15 amino acids. Trimming pared 1 base from V and 5 bases from J, leaving 11 bases between. The CDR3 DNA follows: TGTGCCAGCAGCTTAGGGGGGGAGTTGACCGGGGAGCTGTTTTTT. This sequence encodes CASSLGGELTGELFF.

The rearrangement joins TRBV15 to TRBJ1-2, with 9 positions matching TRBD1. The CDR3 covers 16 residues. CDR1 LNHNV and CDR2 YYDKDF come from the germline V gene (reference sequence). The trim removed 0 bases at V and 7 bases at J, leaving 9 bases unmatched. CDR3 DNA: TGTGCCACCAGCAGAGATCTCCCGGGACAGGGAAGTGGCTACACCTTC. Translating it yields CATSRDLPGQGSGYTF. The complete variable domain, with remaining parts taken from reference TRBV15 and TRBJ1-2, reads DAMVIQNPRYQVTQFGKPVTLSCSQTLNHNVMYWYQQKSSQAPKLLFHYYDKDFNNEADTPDNFQSRRPNTSFCFLDIRSPGLGDTAMYLCATSRDLPGQGSGYTFGSGTRLTVV.

The V call is TRBV6-5, the J call TRBJ2-4; 8 bases line up with TRBD1. V was pared by 6 bases and J by 3 bases, with 7 bases of the junction left unmatched. This CDR3 has 15 amino acids. The germline gives CDR1 MNHEY, CDR2 SVGAGI. CDR3 protein: CASRRTGFDKNIQYF. DNA of the CDR3: TGTGCCAGCAGGCGGACAGGGTTCGACAAAAACATTCAGTACTTC.

The rearrangement uses TRBV29-1 and TRBJ1-6; possibly TRBD1 for D (6 bases). Between the trimmed V and J ends, which lost 6 bases and 5 bases, there was a span of 8 bases. CDR1 and CDR2 from the germline V gene are SQVTM and ANQGSEA. The CDR3 is 12 residues long. Written as DNA, the CDR3 is TGCAGCGTCAGGACAGATAATTCACCCCTCCACTTT. Its translation: CSVRTDNSPLHF.

The V gene is TRBV3-1 (or the pseudogene TRBV3-2), the J gene TRBJ1-1, with a weak D call TRBD1 (5 bases). There are 14 residues in the CDR3. The V end lost 1 base, the J end lost 5 bases, and 11 bases lay between the germline ends. Germline CDR1 reads LGHDT; CDR2 reads YNNKEL (reference sequence). CDR3 residues: CASSQGGLGTEAFF. CDR3 coding DNA: TGTGCCAGCAGCCAAGGGGGGTTGGGGACTGAAGCTTTCTTT.

The J gene is TRBJ2-7, the V gene TRBV6-1, with TRBD1 identical over 9 bases. The germline V gene encodes CDR1 MNHNS and CDR2 SASEGT. With 0 bases clipped from V and 2 bases from J, the junction kept 2 bases outside the gene matches. The length of the CDR3 is 15 residues. This CDR3 reads CASSEAGTGTYEQYF. The CDR3, as DNA: TGTGCCAGCAGTGAAGCCGGGACAGGGACCTACGAGCAGTACTTC.

This clone was found once. The rearrangement uses TRBV29-1 and TRBJ2-7; TRBD1 might be the D (6 bases). Germline V lookup: CDR1 SQVTM, CDR2 ANQGSEA. The CDR3 has 14 amino acids. Trimming took off 6 bases at V and 6 bases at J, with 21 bases between the two ends. CDR3 coding DNA: TGCAGCGTCCATATGGCTCAGGGGAGAGGCGAGCAGTACTTC. As protein: CSVHMAQGRGEQYF.

The rearrangement joins TRBV4-2 to TRBJ2-7; D is possibly TRBD2 (5 bases). V was clipped by 8 bases and J by 5 bases, with 16 bases between them. There are 13 residues in the CDR3. Germline V gene data show CDR1 as LGHNA and CDR2 as YNFKEQ. CDR3 sequence: CASALSGRHEQYF. CDR3 sequence (DNA): TGTGCCAGCGCTCTTAGTGGGAGACACGAGCAGTACTTC.

The gene calls are TRBV3-1 (or the pseudogene TRBV3-2) and TRBJ1-3; the match to TRBD1 covers 7 bases. The CDR3 loop spans 16 amino acids. Germline V gene sequence: CDR1 LGHDT, CDR2 YNNKEL (reference sequence). V gave up 3 bases and J gave up 0 bases; unmatched junction bases: 5. The CDR3 is CASSHPAGGSGNTIYF. DNA for the CDR3: TGTGCCAGCAGCCACCCAGCAGGGGGCTCTGGAAACACCATATATTTT.

This chain connects TRBV10-2 to TRBJ1-4; D is unclear. The V end lost 0 bases, the J end lost 4 bases, and 9 bases lay between the germline ends. CDR1 WSHSY and CDR2 SAAADI come from the germline V gene. The CDR3 has 15 residues. CDR3 residues: CASSESEFYNEKLFF. CDR3 nucleotide sequence: TGCGCCAGCAGTGAGTCGGAGTTCTATAATGAAAAACTGTTTTTT.

This chain connects TRBV28 to TRBJ1-1, with D unclear. CDR1 and CDR2 (germline): MDHEN, SYDVKM. Trimming removed 2 bases at V and 2 bases at J, with 9 bases between. The CDR3 loop spans 14 amino acids. The chain's CDR3 is CASSLVMINTEAFF. CDR3 DNA: TGTGCCAGCAGTTTAGTCATGATAAACACTGAAGCTTTCTTT.

The chain carries TRBV2 and TRBJ2-2, with 7 bases identical to TRBD1. V shed 4 bases and J 5 bases; nucleotides not matched to a gene: 4. The V gene's germline CDR1 is SNHLY and CDR2 FYNNEI. This CDR3 spans 14 amino acids. CDR3: CASSGTGGTGELFF. The CDR3 DNA sequence: TGTGCCAGCAGTGGGACAGGAGGTACCGGGGAGCTGTTTTTT. Drawing the rest from reference TRBV2 and TRBJ2-2, the complete variable domain is EPEVTQTPSHQVTQMGQEVILRCVPISNHLYFYWYRQILGQKVEFLVSFYNNEISEKSEIFDDQFSVERPDGSNFTLKIRSTKLEDSAMYFCASSGTGGTGELFFGEGSRLTVL.

The rearrangement uses TRBV27 and TRBJ1-4, with D possibly TRBD1 on 6 matching bases. The CDR3 is made up of 15 amino acids. The germline gives CDR1 MNHEY, CDR2 SMNVEV (reference sequence). The V end was cut by 6 bases, the J end by 5 bases, with 16 bases between. The CDR3 DNA reads TGTGCCAGCAGCCAACAGGGAGGCCCGAATGAAAAACTGTTTTTT. This gives the protein CASSQQGGPNEKLFF.

J is TRBJ2-4 and V is TRBV4-3; tentatively, D is TRBD1 or TRBD2 (5 bases each). The germline gives CDR1 LGHNA, CDR2 YSLEER. Deletions cut 4 bases from V and 8 bases from J, with 18 bases between. The CDR3 runs to 15 residues. The CDR3 bases are TGCGCCAGCAGCCCCAAAGCGGACACCCAGGACATTCAGTACTTC. Encoded protein: CASSPKADTQDIQYF.

V and J are TRBV5-5 and TRBJ2-3, with D maybe TRBD1 (5 bases). This CDR3 has 15 amino acids. Trimming left V 0 bases short and J 6 bases short, with 14 bases between. Germline-derived CDR1 and CDR2 are SGHKS and YYEKEE (reference sequence). This chain's CDR3 is CASSLVDIRGDTQYF. For the CDR3, the DNA is TGTGCCAGCAGCTTGGTGGACATTCGAGGCGATACGCAGTATTTT.

The rearrangement joins TRBV5-1 to TRBJ2-3, with 7 positions matching TRBD2. The V segment lost 4 bases and the J segment 5 bases; nucleotides outside the gene matches: 4. Germline V CDR1 and CDR2: SGHRS, YFSETQ. This CDR3 has 13 amino acids. In nucleotides, the CDR3 is TGCGCCAGCAGCGTTGCGGGAGTAGATACGCAGTATTTT. This encodes CASSVAGVDTQYF.

The CDR3 region is CAIIQRRRDEQYF. Written as DNA, the CDR3 is TGTGCCATCATCCAAAGGAGGCGCGACGAGCAGTACTTC. The chain couples TRBV27 to TRBJ2-7; D may be TRBD2 (5 bases). The CDR3 has 13 amino acids. Germline V gives CDR1 MNHEY, CDR2 SMNVEV (reference sequence). V was shortened by 10 bases and J by 5 bases, with 18 bases between the two germline ends.

The chain combines TRBV2 with TRBJ2-2, with D possibly matching TRBD1 (6 bases). V gave up 6 bases and J gave up 2 bases, with 13 bases separating them. Per the germline V gene, CDR1 is SNHLY and CDR2 is FYNNEI. This CDR3 has 15 residues. The CDR3 is CASRGPGANTGELFF. CDR3 sequence (DNA): TGTGCCAGCAGGGGGCCAGGGGCTAACACCGGGGAGCTGTTTTTT. Complete variable domain (other parts from reference TRBV2 and TRBJ2-2): EPEVTQTPSHQVTQMGQEVILRCVPISNHLYFYWYRQILGQKVEFLVSFYNNEISEKSEIFDDQFSVERPDGSNFTLKIRSTKLEDSAMYFCASRGPGANTGELFFGEGSRLTVL.

V gene TRBV28 combines with J gene TRBJ2-7; the D call may be TRBD1 or TRBD2 (5 bases each). CDR3 size: 12 residues. Germline-derived CDR1 and CDR2 are MDHEN and SYDVKM. V was clipped by 11 bases and J by 12 bases, with 23 bases between them. The CDR3 spells CAASQDGGKTYF. The CDR3 DNA follows: TGTGCCGCTTCACAGGATGGGGGTAAGACGTACTTC.

The CDR3 DNA reads as TGTGCCTGGAGCTTATATGCAACTGAAGCTTTCTTT. This sequence encodes CAWSLYATEAFF. The chain recombines TRBV30 with TRBJ1-1; no firm D call. Trimming took 3 bases from V and 5 from J, leaving 10 bases between them. The CDR3 contains 12 residues. Germline V gene sequence: CDR1 GTSNPN, CDR2 SVGIG (reference sequence).

This clone has just a few counts. The rearrangement joins TRBV7-2 to TRBJ1-5; D is unclear. CDR1 is SGHTA and CDR2 is FQGNSA in the germline V gene. The CDR3 runs to 13 residues. The ends were cut back, 3 bases at V and 9 bases at J, with 12 bases in the middle. The CDR3 DNA follows: TGTGCCAGCAGCTTGAGGCAGGACGCGCCCCAGCATTTT. Protein sequence: CASSLRQDAPQHF.

The rearrangement joins TRBV10-3 to TRBJ2-2; no clear D. Germline V gene lookup returns CDR1 ENHRY and CDR2 SYGVKD. The CDR3 contains 15 residues. Trimming took 7 bases from V and 1 from J, leaving 13 bases between them. CDR3 DNA: TGTGCCATCACAGGCGGCGGATTGAACACCGGGGAGCTGTTTTTT. Translation: CAITGGGLNTGELFF.

This chain uses TRBV27 with TRBJ2-7; TRBD1 is a possible D gene (5 bases). The CDR3 spans 14 residues. The V end was cut by 0 bases, the J end by 2 bases, with 8 bases between. Germline V gives CDR1 MNHEY, CDR2 SMNVEV (reference sequence). This chain's CDR3 is CASSLSKGAYEQYF. Written as DNA, the CDR3 is TGTGCCAGCAGTTTATCGAAAGGGGCCTACGAGCAGTACTTC.

The V call is TRBV2, the J call TRBJ1-1, with 11 nucleotides matching TRBD1. This CDR3 spans 14 amino acids. The V and J ends lost 9 bases and 1 base, in that order; junction bases with no gene match: 4. Germline loops: CDR1 SNHLY, CDR2 FYNNEI. The CDR3 coding sequence is TGTGCCAGTTCCGGGACAGGGGGGAACACTGAAGCTTTCTTT. As protein: CASSGTGGNTEAFF.

The rearrangement links TRBV10-2 to TRBJ1-5, with TRBD1 matching over 9 bases. The germline V gene has CDR1 WSHSY and CDR2 SAAADI. The ends lost 8 bases at V and 7 bases at J; junction bases unmatched: 9. This CDR3 spans 14 amino acids. Here the CDR3 reads CASQGDRGDQPQHF. DNA of the CDR3: TGCGCCAGCCAAGGAGACAGGGGGGACCAGCCCCAGCATTTT.